What follows are 10 T cell receptor beta chains derived from one specimen sequenced in a study of blood T cell repertoires in COVID-19. The table came from immunoSEQ multiplex PCR; TCRdb's copy has only in-frame clones and leaves some out. The sample contains approximately 70,000 clones, 72% of which appear only once. Specimen: PBMCs or T cells enriched from blood (not recorded which). The receptors were sampled from a woman in her sixties or seventies who had been exposed to COVID-19.

The genes are TRBV16 and TRBJ1-3; a possible D gene is TRBD1 (5 bases). Trimming left V 6 bases short and J 3 bases short, with 12 bases between. Germline assignment: CDR1 KGHSY and CDR2 FQNENV. The CDR3 runs 14 residues. The CDR3 DNA is TGTGCCAGCAGTCCAGGGAACCGTGGAAACACCATATATTTT. As protein: CASSPGNRGNTIYF. The complete variable domain, with remaining parts taken from reference TRBV16 and TRBJ1-3, reads GEEVAQTPKHLVRGEGQKAKLYCAPIKGHSYVFWYQQVLKNEFKFLISFQNENVFDETGMPKERFSAKCLPNSPCSLEIQATKLEDSAVYFCASSPGNRGNTIYFGEGSWLTVV.

V gene TRBV18 combines with J gene TRBJ2-7; D ambiguous. V dropped 0 bases and J dropped 6 bases, with 6 bases sitting between them. The CDR3 contains 12 residues. Germline V gives CDR1 KGHSH, CDR2 LQKENI. The DNA for the CDR3 is TGTGCCAGCTCACCACCGCGTGGCGAGCAGTACTTC. Residues: CASSPPRGEQYF.

The genes are TRBV9 and TRBJ2-3; 8 positions agree with TRBD2. This CDR3 comprises 18 residues. Germline CDR1 SGDLS, CDR2 YYNGEE. Trimming took 4 bases from V and 3 from J; bases not matched to a gene: 16. The CDR3 region has the DNA TGTGCCAGCAGCTCCCCCGGGCTAGCGGGTCTTGAGACAGATACGCAGTATTTT. The encoded protein is CASSSPGLAGLETDTQYF.

V is TRBV6-1 and J is TRBJ1-1; the D is unclear. Germline loops: CDR1 MNHNS, CDR2 SASEGT. The CDR3 consists of 17 residues. V shed 0 bases and J shed 7 bases, with 21 bases lying between them. The CDR3 region is CASSEAGGMRAGSEAFF. CDR3 bases: TGTGCCAGCAGTGAAGCAGGCGGGATGAGGGCTGGGAGTGAAGCTTTCTTT.

This chain links TRBV5-1 with TRBJ2-1; D perhaps matches TRBD2 (6 bases). CDR1 is SGHRS and CDR2 is YFSETQ in the germline V gene. The CDR3 extends over 11 amino acids. The V and J ends lost 5 bases and 10 bases respectively, with 10 bases between them. As DNA, the CDR3 is TGCGCCAGCAGAGAGGAGGGAGAGCAGTTCTTC. Amino acid sequence: CASREEGEQFF.

In this sample, this clone turned up a few times. The chain has TRBV10-2 and TRBJ2-1; D unclear. Trimming removed 0 bases at V and 15 bases at J, with 15 bases between. Per the germline V gene, CDR1 is WSHSY and CDR2 is SAAADI. The CDR3 totals 13 residues. CDR3 residues: CASSESVVNGRFF. CDR3 sequence (DNA): TGCGCCAGCAGTGAGTCCGTTGTGAATGGGCGGTTCTTC.

This chain uses TRBV19 with TRBJ2-2; D is ambiguous. This CDR3 is built from 15 residues. Between the trimmed V and J ends, which lost 3 bases and 3 bases, there was a span of 11 bases. CDR1 LNHDA and CDR2 SQIVND come from the germline V gene (reference sequence). CDR3 sequence reads: CASSIYFRDTGELFF. The CDR3 DNA follows: TGTGCCAGTAGTATTTACTTCCGAGACACCGGGGAGCTGTTTTTT.

J is TRBJ2-2 and V is TRBV5-4, with TRBD2 as a possible D gene (6 bases). Germline assignment: CDR1 SGHNT and CDR2 YYREEE (reference sequence). CDR3 length equals 16 residues. Between the trimmed V and J ends, which lost 4 bases and 6 bases, there was a span of 19 bases. CDR3 nucleotides: TGTGCCAGCAGCCTTTTGGAGGAGGGCCTACCCGGGGAGCTGTTTTTT. Translated: CASSLLEEGLPGELFF.

The CDR3: CASSLAGGSHLHF. The CDR3 coding sequence is TGTGCCAGCAGCTTAGCGGGGGGGAGCCACCTCCACTTT. The chain employs TRBV7-9 and TRBJ1-6, with D perhaps matching TRBD1 (5 bases). V was pared by 0 bases and J by 15 bases, with 12 bases between. The length of the CDR3 is 13 residues. CDR1 is SEHNR, CDR2 FQNEAQ, per germline (reference sequence).

The sample holds one count of this clone. The V gene is TRBV2, the J gene TRBJ1-5; D might be TRBD1 (6 bases). V lost 7 bases and J 4 bases, leaving 14 bases between the germline ends. The CDR3 is made up of 14 amino acids. Germline V lookup: CDR1 SNHLY, CDR2 FYNNEI. CDR3 residues: CASMFDRLNQPQHF. CDR3 bases: TGTGCCAGCATGTTCGACAGGCTAAATCAGCCCCAGCATTTT.